The present T cell receptor (beta chain) was sequenced within a study of T cell responses to AZD1222 COVID-19 vaccine (dated by TCRdb to about 2021). Background for the entire study: Because spike-specific TCR depth and breadth did not differ between the two schedules, AZD1222 recipients who got a second dose at roughly 4 weeks were pooled with those who got a second dose at roughly 12 weeks. Enrollment into the trials was organized by age into subgroups of 18-55, 56-69 and 70-plus years, and those subgroups contained approximately 160, 26 and 62 TCR-sequenced participants, respectively. A total of about 230 trial participants underwent TCR sequencing, of whom nearly 210 received two doses of AZD1222 and some 26 received two doses of the MenACWY control vaccine. Results and caveats for the whole study, not just this receptor: A significant rise in spike-specific TCR breadth and depth was observed after two AZD1222 doses relative to day 0 and relative to MenACWY recipients. In the small 56-69-year group, the increase in depth fell short of significance, most likely because of low power. Only a handful of AZD1222 recipients were SARS-CoV-2 seropositive at baseline, limiting conclusions about previously exposed vaccinees. Because no day 14 peak-response samples were available, repertoires were characterized only after the peak T cell response. Vaccine-associated CD4 TCRs spanned the whole spike protein, with dominant responses in regions 160-218 and 743-854. Participants were mostly white British, with more females than males. The authors suggested clonal diversity may have been underestimated. Reportedly, almost half of the unique spike-specific TCRs recognized epitopes lying outside the regions that are mutated in the B.1.351 and B.1.1.7 variants.

The meaning of the sample's time point label: baseline before first vaccination. The vaccinee samples were drawn from two UK trials, COV001 and COV002, one of which was a single-blind randomized controlled phase 2/3 trial testing AZD1222 (ChAdOx1 nCoV-19) in healthy adults. Trial participant PBMC samples were collected at day 0 and day 28 after the second dose for TCRbeta chain sequencing. As for this clone: No cognate antigen has been identified for it. Because the CDR3's place on the DNA is in doubt, the DNA is left out and the CDR3 is given as listed by TCRdb.

The CDR3 regions of human TCRbeta chains were analyzed by immunosequencing. The study's processing was this. TCRs in the repertoires were compared against a reference library of SARS-CoV-2-specific TCRs that had been generated with the MIRA antigen-specificity platform. Breadth was defined as the fraction of unique TCRs that were SARS-CoV-2-associated. Depth was defined as the fraction of total T cells that were SARS-CoV-2-associated. Each spike-specific TCR was assigned to its reactive spike region and to a CD4 or CD8 class using the MIRA data. Log10-transformed breadth and depth values were compared by one-way ANOVA with Sidak's multiple comparisons tests. TCRdb took over this immuneACCESS table, retaining in-frame rearrangements with V and J assigned. Such tables are incomplete; in checked studies, under half of the missing clones stem from an unresolved V gene, and the remainder is unexplained. The V and J calls and clone size come from that table; D and trimming were worked out from the DNA. The sample table lists about 130,000 clones, around nine tenths of them with a count of one. The ten largest account for approximately 5.4% of the sample.

The CDR3 numbers 15 residues from cysteine through phenylalanine. The chain is assembled from TRBV1 and TRBJ1-5; the table assigns TRBD1, which was not confirmed against the DNA. TRBV1 is reported as a pseudogene. This clonotype was obtained from an adult in good health. This specimen consisted of peripheral blood, obtained on day 0 of AZD1222 vaccination. The CDR3 amino acid sequence is: CTSSQVGQGNQPQHF.